This T cell receptor beta chain was retrieved from a study of blood T cell repertoires in COVID-19. About the research overall: From the United States, Italy and Spain came samples of acute and convalescent COVID-19. PBMCs, B-cell-depleted T cells, or T cells provided the cDNA or gDNA that made up the material.

CDR3 length: 15 amino acids. V lost 3 bases, J lost 6 bases, and 13 bases stayed unmatched. CDR1 and CDR2 from the germline V gene are DFQATT and SNEGSKA (reference sequence). Sequencing used immunoSEQ multiplex PCR; TCRdb keeps in-frame clones, though not all of them. The sample holds 150,000 to 180,000 clones; 65% to 90% are singletons and the top ten take 9% to 13%. While infection was still active, Seattle patients were enrolled and then followed longitudinally. This receptor was obtained from an older woman with COVID-19, enrolled during active disease. V is TRBV20-1 and J is TRBJ2-7; 8 nucleotides line up with TRBD2. The specimen sequenced was peripheral blood. The CDR3 DNA sequence: TGCAGTGCTAGTTCCGGGACTAGTTCCATCGGCGAGCAGTACTTC. It is translated as CSASSGTSSIGEQYF.